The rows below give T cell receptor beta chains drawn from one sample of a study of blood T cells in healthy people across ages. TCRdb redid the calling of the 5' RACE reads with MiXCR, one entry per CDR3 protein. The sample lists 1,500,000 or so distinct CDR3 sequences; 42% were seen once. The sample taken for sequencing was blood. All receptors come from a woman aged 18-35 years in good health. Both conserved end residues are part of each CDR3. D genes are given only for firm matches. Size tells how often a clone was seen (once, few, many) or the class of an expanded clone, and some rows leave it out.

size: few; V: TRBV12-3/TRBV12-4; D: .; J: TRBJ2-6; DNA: TGTGCCAGCAGCACCGGGACATCTGGGGCCAACGTCCTGACTTTC; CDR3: CASSTGTSGANVLTF
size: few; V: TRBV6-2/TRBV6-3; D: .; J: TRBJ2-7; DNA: TGTGCCAGCAGAAAAACAGGGTACGAGCAGTACTTC; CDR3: CASRKTGYEQYF
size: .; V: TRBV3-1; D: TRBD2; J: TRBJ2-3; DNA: TGTGCCAGCAGCCATGCGGGGGGATTGTCAGATACGCAGTATTTT; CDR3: CASSHAGGLSDTQYF
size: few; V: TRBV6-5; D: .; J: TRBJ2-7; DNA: TGTGCCAGCAGTAGGACCAGGACGGCCAAAGAGCAGTACTTC; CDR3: CASSRTRTAKEQYF
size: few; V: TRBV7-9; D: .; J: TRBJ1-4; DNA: TGTGCCAGCAGCTCGGGACAAACTAATGAAAAACTGTTTTTT; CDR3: CASSSGQTNEKLFF
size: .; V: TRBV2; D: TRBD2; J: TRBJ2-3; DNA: TGTGCCAGCAGTGAGTACGGACTAGCGGGGAAAGATACGCAGTATTTT; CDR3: CASSEYGLAGKDTQYF
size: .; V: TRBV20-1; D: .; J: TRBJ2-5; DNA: TGCAGTGCTCGTGAGAGTGGGGTGACCCAGTACTTC; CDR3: CSARESGVTQYF
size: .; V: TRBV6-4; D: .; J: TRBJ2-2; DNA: TGTGCCAGCAGTGACTCGGGGGACACCGGGGAGCTGTTTTTT; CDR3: CASSDSGDTGELFF
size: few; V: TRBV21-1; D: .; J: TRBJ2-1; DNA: TGTGCCAGCAGCAAAGGGTGTGGGCAGCGGAGGGCCAATGAGCAGTTCTTC; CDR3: CASSKGCGQRRANEQFF
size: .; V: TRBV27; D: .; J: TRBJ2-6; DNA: TGTGCCAGCAGTTTAGGCTACCGGGCTGCTGGGGCCAACGTCCTGACTTTC; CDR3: CASSLGYRAAGANVLTF
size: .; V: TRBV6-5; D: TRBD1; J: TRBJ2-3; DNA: TGTGCCAGCAGTGCGACAGGGACGACAGATACGCAGTATTTT; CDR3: CASSATGTTDTQYF
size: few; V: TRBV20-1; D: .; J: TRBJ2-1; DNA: TGCAGTGCTCCAGCAACCCCAGGTGGCGCCTACAATGAGCAGTTCTTC; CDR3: CSAPATPGGAYNEQFF
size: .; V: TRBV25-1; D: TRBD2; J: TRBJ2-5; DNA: TGTGCCAGCAGTGATAGGACTAGCGTTGAGACCCAGTACTTC; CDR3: CASSDRTSVETQYF
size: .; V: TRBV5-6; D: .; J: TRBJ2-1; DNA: TGTGCCAGCAGCCCGAGGCGGACTTTCTCCTACAATGAGCAGTTCTTC; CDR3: CASSPRRTFSYNEQFF
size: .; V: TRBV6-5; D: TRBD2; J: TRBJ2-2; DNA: TGTGCCAGCAGTATACTAGCGGGAGGCACCGGGGAGCTGTTTTTT; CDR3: CASSILAGGTGELFF
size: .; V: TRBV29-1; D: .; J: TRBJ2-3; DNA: TGCAGCGTTTCTTACACCTCATGGGATACGCAGTATTTT; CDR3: CSVSYTSWDTQYF
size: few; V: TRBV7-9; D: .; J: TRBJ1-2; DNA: TGTGCCAGCAGAGAACAGACTTTCTATGGCTACACCTTC; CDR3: CASREQTFYGYTF
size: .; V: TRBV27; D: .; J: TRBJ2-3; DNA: TGTGCCAGCAGTCCATGGGGGGTAGGTAGCACAGATACGCAGTATTTT; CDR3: CASSPWGVGSTDTQYF
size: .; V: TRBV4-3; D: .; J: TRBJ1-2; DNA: TGCGCCAGCAGCCAAGGAACGGAAAGGGGTGATGGCTACACCTTC; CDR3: CASSQGTERGDGYTF
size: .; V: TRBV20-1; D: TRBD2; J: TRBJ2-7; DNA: TGCAGTGCTAGAGGAGGGCGGGAGGACTACAATGAGCAGTACTTC; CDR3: CSARGGREDYNEQYF
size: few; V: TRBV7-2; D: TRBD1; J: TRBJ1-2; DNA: TGTGCCAGCAGCTTCCAGGGTCTCAGGGGGCCTGGCTATGGCTACACCTTC; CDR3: CASSFQGLRGPGYGYTF
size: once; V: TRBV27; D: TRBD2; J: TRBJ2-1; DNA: TGTGCCAGCAGTTTATATTCTAGCGGGAGTTCCTACAATGAGCAGTTCTTC; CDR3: CASSLYSSGSSYNEQFF
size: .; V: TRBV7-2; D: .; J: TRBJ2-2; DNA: TGTGCCAGCAGCAGGGACATAGGCACCGGGGAGCTGTTTTTT; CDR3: CASSRDIGTGELFF
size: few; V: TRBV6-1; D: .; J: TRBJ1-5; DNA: TGTGCCAGCAGTGACCTCGGGGACATTCGTCAGCCCCAGCATTTT; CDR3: CASSDLGDIRQPQHF
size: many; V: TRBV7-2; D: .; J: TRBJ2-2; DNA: TGTGCCAGCAGCTCCCCGAAAGGGGGGGCCGGGGAGCTGTTTTTT; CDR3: CASSSPKGGAGELFF
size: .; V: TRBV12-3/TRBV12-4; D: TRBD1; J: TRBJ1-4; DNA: TGTGCCAGCAGAGGCGACAGGGGAGCGGATGAAAAACTGTTTTTT; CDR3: CASRGDRGADEKLFF
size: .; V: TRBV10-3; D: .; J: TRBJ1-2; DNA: TGTGCCATCAGTGGGGCCTTAAACTATGGCTACACCTTC; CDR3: CAISGALNYGYTF
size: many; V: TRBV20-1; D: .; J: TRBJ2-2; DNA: TGCAGTGCTAGAGATGTACGGGCGGACACCGGGGAGCTGTTTTTT; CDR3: CSARDVRADTGELFF
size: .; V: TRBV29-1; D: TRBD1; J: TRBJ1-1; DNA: TGCAGCGTTGGGTTCGGGACAGCGAACACTGAAGCTTTCTTT; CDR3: CSVGFGTANTEAFF
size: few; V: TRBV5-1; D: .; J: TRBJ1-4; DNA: TGCGCCAGCAGCCCAGCCTCAGGTCTCGAACTGTTTTTT; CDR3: CASSPASGLELFF
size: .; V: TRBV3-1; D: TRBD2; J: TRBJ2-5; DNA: TGTGCCAGCAGCCAAGCGATGCTAGCGGGGGGGCGTGAGACCCAGTACTTC; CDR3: CASSQAMLAGGRETQYF
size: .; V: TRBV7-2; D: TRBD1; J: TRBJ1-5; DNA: TGTGCCAGCAGCACAGACAGGGGAGCTCAGCCCCAGCATTTT; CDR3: CASSTDRGAQPQHF
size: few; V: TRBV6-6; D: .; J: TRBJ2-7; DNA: TGTGCCAGCAGTTACTCGGATGGAGGCGAGCAGTACTTC; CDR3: CASSYSDGGEQYF
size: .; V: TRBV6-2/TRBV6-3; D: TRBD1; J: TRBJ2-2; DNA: TGTGCCAGCAGTCATCGGACAGGGGGCTTTACCGGGGAGCTGTTTTTT; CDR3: CASSHRTGGFTGELFF
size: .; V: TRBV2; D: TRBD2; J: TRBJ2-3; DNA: TGTGCCAGCAAGACTAGCGGCCTCACAGATACGCAGTATTTT; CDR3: CASKTSGLTDTQYF
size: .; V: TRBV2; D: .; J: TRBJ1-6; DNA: TGTGCCTGCAGATTGGGACGGAATAATTCACCCCTCCACTTT; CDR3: CACRLGRNNSPLHF
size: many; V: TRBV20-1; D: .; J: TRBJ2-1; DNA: TGCAGTGCTAGAGGCGAACTAAGCAATGAGCAGTTCTTC; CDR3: CSARGELSNEQFF
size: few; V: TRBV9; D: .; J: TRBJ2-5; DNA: TGTGCCAGCAGGTCCGGGGACTCGCAAGAGACCCAGTACTTC; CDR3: CASRSGDSQETQYF
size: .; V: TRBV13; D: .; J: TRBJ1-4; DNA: TGTGCCAGCAGCTTGCTTAGATTCGGGTTAGCTAATGAAAAACTGTTTTTT; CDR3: CASSLLRFGLANEKLFF
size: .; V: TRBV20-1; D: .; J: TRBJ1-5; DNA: TGCAGTGCTATGTTCCCAAATCAGCCCCAGCATTTT; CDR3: CSAMFPNQPQHF
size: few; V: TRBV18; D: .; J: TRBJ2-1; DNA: TGTGCCAGCTCACCACCGACAGGGGAAAAAGAAGAGGGAGGGTTCTACAATGAGCAGTTCTTC; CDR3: CASSPPTGEKEEGGFYNEQFF